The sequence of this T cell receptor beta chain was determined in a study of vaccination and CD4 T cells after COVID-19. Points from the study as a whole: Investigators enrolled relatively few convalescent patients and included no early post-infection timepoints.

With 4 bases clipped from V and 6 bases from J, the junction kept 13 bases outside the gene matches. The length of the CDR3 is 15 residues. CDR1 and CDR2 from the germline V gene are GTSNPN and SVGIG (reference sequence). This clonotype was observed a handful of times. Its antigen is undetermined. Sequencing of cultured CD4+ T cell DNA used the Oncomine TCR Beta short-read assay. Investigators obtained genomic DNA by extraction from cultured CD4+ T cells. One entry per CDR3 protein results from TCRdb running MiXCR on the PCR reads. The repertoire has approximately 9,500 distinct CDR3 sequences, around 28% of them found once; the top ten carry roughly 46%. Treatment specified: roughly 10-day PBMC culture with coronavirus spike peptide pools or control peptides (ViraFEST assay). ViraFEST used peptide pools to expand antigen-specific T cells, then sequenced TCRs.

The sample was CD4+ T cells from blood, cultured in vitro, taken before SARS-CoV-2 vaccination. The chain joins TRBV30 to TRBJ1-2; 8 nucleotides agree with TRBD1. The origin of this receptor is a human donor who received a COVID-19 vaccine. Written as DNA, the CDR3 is TGTGCCTGGAACCGTCGGACAGGGAGTATGGATGGCTACACCTTC. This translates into CAWNRRTGSMDGYTF.